This TCR beta chain was identified in a study of radiotherapy plus CTLA-4 blockade in lung cancer. Profiled with immunoSEQ multiplex PCR; TCRdb holds only in-frame clones, not every one. The table includes tens of thousands of clones, 72% detected once. This clone ranks as medium-sized. The receptor was isolated from a human donor with non-small cell lung cancer who had stable disease on radiotherapy plus ipilimumab. Sequences were derived from peripheral blood, sampled from a patient treated with radiotherapy plus ipilimumab.

The CDR3 nucleotides are TGTGCCAGCAGCGTAGGTAACAATGAGCAGTTCTTC. Translation gives CASSVGNNEQFF. The chain employs TRBV9 and TRBJ2-1; D ambiguous. The CDR3 is 12 residues long. Trimming removed 0 bases from V and 5 bases from J, with 3 bases in between. Looked up from germline, CDR1 is SGDLS and CDR2 is YYNGEE.